A selection of T cell receptor beta chains follows, all from one sample in a study of blood T cell repertoires in COVID-19. The data were produced by immunoSEQ multiplex PCR, yet TCRdb's version contains in-frame clones alone and is incomplete. The data contain about 200,000 clones, over 75% of them singletons. Sequenced: peripheral blood. These receptors came from a man in his forties or fifties with active or convalescent COVID-19. Both conserved end residues are part of each CDR3. D genes are given only for firm matches. Clone size is stated in some rows and not others, as once, few, many or a class when expanded.

D: TRBD1
size: -
J: TRBJ2-2
V: TRBV27
DNA: TGTGCCAGCAGTTTATGGCAGGGGGACACCGGGGAGCTGTTTTTT
CDR3: CASSLWQGDTGELFF

D: -
size: -
J: TRBJ2-7
V: TRBV19
DNA: TGTGCCAGTAGTATTGGCGGACAGTCCTACGAGCAGTACTTC
CDR3: CASSIGGQSYEQYF

D: -
size: -
J: TRBJ2-7
V: TRBV6-5
DNA: TGTGCCAGCAGCCAGGCTACGCGGGCGCACTACGAGCAGTACTTC
CDR3: CASSQATRAHYEQYF

D: TRBD1
size: -
J: TRBJ1-1
V: TRBV19
DNA: TGTGCCAGTAGTTACAGGGGGATCAACACTGAAGCTTTCTTT
CDR3: CASSYRGINTEAFF

D: TRBD1
size: -
J: TRBJ2-2
V: TRBV5-1
DNA: TGCGCCAGCAGCTTGCAGGGGGCGTCATTAGACGGGGAGCTGTTTTTT
CDR3: CASSLQGASLDGELFF

D: -
size: -
J: TRBJ1-2
V: TRBV25-1
DNA: TGTGCCAGCACCTCGTCCCTGGCTAGTGGCTACACCTTC
CDR3: CASTSSLASGYTF

D: -
size: -
J: TRBJ2-7
V: TRBV6-5
DNA: TGTGCCAGCAGTTACTCGGGGCCCTACACGGGCGAGCAGTACTTC
CDR3: CASSYSGPYTGEQYF

D: -
size: -
J: TRBJ1-2
V: TRBV15
DNA: TGTGCCACCAGCACAAAAATCGGGGGGTCATTCTATGGCTACACCTTC
CDR3: CATSTKIGGSFYGYTF

D: TRBD1
size: -
J: TRBJ2-3
V: TRBV6-6
DNA: TGTGCCAGTGTTTCGACAGGGAGTAGCACAGATACGCAGTATTTT
CDR3: CASVSTGSSTDTQYF

D: -
size: -
J: TRBJ1-5
V: TRBV19
DNA: TGTGCCACCTCTTGGGGCTTCAATCAGCCCCAGCATTTT
CDR3: CATSWGFNQPQHF

D: -
size: -
J: TRBJ1-3
V: TRBV29-1
DNA: TGCAGCGTGGGAGGCCCTGCTAACTCTGGAAACACCATATATTTT
CDR3: CSVGGPANSGNTIYF

D: TRBD1
size: -
J: TRBJ1-3
V: TRBV6-1
DNA: TGTGCCAGCAGTGAATTTGCCAGGGGGCTCCTCTCTGGAAACACCATATATTTT
CDR3: CASSEFARGLLSGNTIYF

D: -
size: -
J: TRBJ1-1
V: TRBV20-1
DNA: TGCAGTGCTAGTAGAGGAGGGGATACTGAAGCTTTCTTT
CDR3: CSASRGGDTEAFF

D: -
size: -
J: TRBJ1-2
V: TRBV7-9
DNA: TGTGCCAGCAGCTCCGTACACCGGGACTATGGCTACACCTTC
CDR3: CASSSVHRDYGYTF

D: TRBD2
size: -
J: TRBJ2-7
V: TRBV7-9
DNA: TGTGCCAGCAGCTCAGGGGTCGCGGGGGGCCCCTACGAGCAGTACTTC
CDR3: CASSSGVAGGPYEQYF

D: TRBD1
size: -
J: TRBJ1-2
V: TRBV29-1
DNA: TGCAGCGGGGTGGACAGGGATGGCTACACCTTC
CDR3: CSGVDRDGYTF

D: -
size: -
J: TRBJ2-7
V: TRBV3-1/TRBV3-2
DNA: TGTGCCAGCAGCCCCGGGACTCCGACCTACGAGCAGTACTTC
CDR3: CASSPGTPTYEQYF

D: -
size: -
J: TRBJ1-5
V: TRBV28
DNA: TGTGCCAGCAGTATTCAGTCCCCCACCAATCAGCCCCAGCATTTT
CDR3: CASSIQSPTNQPQHF

D: -
size: -
J: TRBJ1-3
V: TRBV7-9
DNA: TGTGCCAGCAGCCCCTTAGCTGGAAACACCATATATTTT
CDR3: CASSPLAGNTIYF

D: -
size: -
J: TRBJ1-2
V: TRBV6-6
DNA: TGTGCCAGCAGGCAGACAGCTAACTATGGCTACACCTTC
CDR3: CASRQTANYGYTF

D: TRBD2
size: -
J: TRBJ2-1
V: TRBV7-8
DNA: TGTGCCAGCAGCCCCGGGACTGGGGGGGATGAGCAGTTCTTC
CDR3: CASSPGTGGDEQFF

D: -
size: -
J: TRBJ2-2
V: TRBV3-1/TRBV3-2
DNA: TGTGCCAGCAGCCAATACAGGGCCACCGGGGAGCTGTTTTTT
CDR3: CASSQYRATGELFF

D: -
size: once
J: TRBJ1-1
V: TRBV7-7
DNA: TGTGCTAGCAGCTTAGTTCCCAGCGGACTTGTGAACACTGAAGCTTTCTTT
CDR3: CASSLVPSGLVNTEAFF

D: TRBD1
size: -
J: TRBJ1-4
V: TRBV27
DNA: TGTGCCAGCAGCCCAGGGCTGACAGGGGCTCTTAATGAAAAACTGTTTTTT
CDR3: CASSPGLTGALNEKLFF

D: TRBD2
size: -
J: TRBJ2-7
V: TRBV19
DNA: TGTGCCAGTAGCGATCTGGGCGCTGGGACTAGTCGGCTGGAGCAGTACTTC
CDR3: CASSDLGAGTSRLEQYF

D: -
size: few
J: TRBJ1-6
V: TRBV6-5
DNA: TGTGCCAGCAGTTATCGAGGGGGATCAGGCTCACCCCTCCACTTT
CDR3: CASSYRGGSGSPLHF

D: -
size: -
J: TRBJ1-5
V: TRBV19
DNA: TGTGCCAGTACCCCGGAGCGGGCAATCAATCAGCCCCAGCATTTT
CDR3: CASTPERAINQPQHF

D: -
size: -
J: TRBJ1-1
V: TRBV5-1
DNA: TGCGCCAGCGGGGAGGGGGGAATGAACACTGAAGCTTTCTTT
CDR3: CASGEGGMNTEAFF

D: -
size: -
J: TRBJ2-6
V: TRBV6-5
DNA: TGTGCCAGCAGCCGGGGGAGCTCTGGGGCCAACGTCCTGACTTTC
CDR3: CASSRGSSGANVLTF

D: -
size: -
J: TRBJ1-5
V: TRBV19
DNA: TGTGCCAGTACCCCTTGGGAGGGAAGCAATCAGCCCCAGCATTTT
CDR3: CASTPWEGSNQPQHF

D: -
size: -
J: TRBJ1-1
V: TRBV18
DNA: TGTGCCAGCTCACCATCCAGGCGGAACACTGAAGCTTTCTTT
CDR3: CASSPSRRNTEAFF

D: TRBD1
size: -
J: TRBJ2-5
V: TRBV9
DNA: TGTGCCAGCAGCCTCCTAGGGACAGAGCAAGAGACCCAGTACTTC
CDR3: CASSLLGTEQETQYF

D: -
size: -
J: TRBJ2-7
V: TRBV28
DNA: TGTGCCAGCAGTTTAAAGAACACCTACGAGCAGTACTTC
CDR3: CASSLKNTYEQYF

D: TRBD1
size: -
J: TRBJ2-7
V: TRBV5-1
DNA: TGCGCCAGCAGCCGGCGGGGACAGGGGCGCGACGAGCAGTACTTC
CDR3: CASSRRGQGRDEQYF

D: -
size: -
J: TRBJ2-1
V: TRBV6-5
DNA: TGTGCCAGCAAGGAGGGCTGGCAGTTCTTC
CDR3: CASKEGWQFF

D: -
size: -
J: TRBJ2-7
V: TRBV2
DNA: TGTGCCAGCAGTTCCCAGGGGCTCTACGAGCAGTACTTC
CDR3: CASSSQGLYEQYF

D: -
size: -
J: TRBJ1-3
V: TRBV28
DNA: TGTGCCAGCAGTTTAGGGCAGTTCTCTGGAAACACCATATATTTT
CDR3: CASSLGQFSGNTIYF

D: -
size: -
J: TRBJ1-1
V: TRBV27
DNA: TGTGCCAGCAGTGGTCAGGGGTTAGAAGCTTTCTTT
CDR3: CASSGQGLEAFF